The clone carrying this TCR beta chain was counted a single time. Only in-frame clones appear in the TCRdb table, and some are missing; sequencing was by immunoSEQ multiplex PCR. The sample lists more than 300,000 clones, approximately 89% occurring once. The sample originates from a study of blood T cell repertoires in COVID-19. V lost 0 bases and J 11 bases, leaving 8 bases between the germline ends. Germline-derived CDR1 and CDR2 are MNHNS and SASEGT. The CDR3 consists of 12 residues. This receptor was obtained from a woman aged 18-30 years who had recovered from COVID-19. The chain carries TRBV6-1 and TRBJ1-5, with unresolved D. Sequenced input: peripheral blood. The CDR3 region is CASSEAWATQHF. As DNA, the CDR3 is TGTGCCAGCAGTGAAGCTTGGGCGACCCAGCATTTT.